The clone carrying this T cell receptor beta chain was found a few times. Its antigen is not known. The data originate from a study of blood T cells in healthy people across ages. A J-beta primer mix and a sample-barcoded 5' primer were used in a second PCR of roughly 6 to 11 cycles. CDR3-containing paired-end reads numbering at least 2.5 million came from each sample. TCRdb ran MiXCR on the 5' RACE reads and lists one entry per CDR3 protein. There are more than 1.4 million distinct CDR3 sequences in the sample; around two fifths occur only once, and 7% to 9% lies in the top ten. Findings of the study overall: In these data, TCR beta diversity tracked strongly with naive T cell percentage. While age rose, TCR beta diversity per million T cells dropped in a roughly linear way.

The authors extracted at least 6 micrograms of total RNA per sample. This TCR derives from a woman between 18 and 30 years old in good health. The sequenced material came from blood.

The CDR3 sequence: CAISEIASGSGSYEQYF. The CDR3 DNA is TGTGCCATCAGTGAAATTGCTAGCGGGAGCGGCTCCTACGAGCAGTACTTC. This chain uses TRBV10-3 with TRBJ2-7; 10 nucleotides match TRBD2. From germline, CDR1 is ENHRY and CDR2 SYGVKD. V was clipped by 3 bases and J by 0 bases; unmatched bases: 8. This CDR3 has 17 residues.